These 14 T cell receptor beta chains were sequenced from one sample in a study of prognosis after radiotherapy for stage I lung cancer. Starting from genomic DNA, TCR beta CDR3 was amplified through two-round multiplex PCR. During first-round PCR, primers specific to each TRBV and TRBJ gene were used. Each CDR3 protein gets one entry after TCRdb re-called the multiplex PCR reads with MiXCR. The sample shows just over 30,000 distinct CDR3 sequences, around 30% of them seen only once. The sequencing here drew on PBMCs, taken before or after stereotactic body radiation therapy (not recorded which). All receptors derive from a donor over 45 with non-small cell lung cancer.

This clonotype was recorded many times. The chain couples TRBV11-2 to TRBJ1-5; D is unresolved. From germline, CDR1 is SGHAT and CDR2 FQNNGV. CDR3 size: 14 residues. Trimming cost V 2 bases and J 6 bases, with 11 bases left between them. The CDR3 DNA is TGTGCCAGCAGCTTAAAGGGTGTGGGTCAGCCCCAGCATTTT. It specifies CASSLKGVGQPQHF.

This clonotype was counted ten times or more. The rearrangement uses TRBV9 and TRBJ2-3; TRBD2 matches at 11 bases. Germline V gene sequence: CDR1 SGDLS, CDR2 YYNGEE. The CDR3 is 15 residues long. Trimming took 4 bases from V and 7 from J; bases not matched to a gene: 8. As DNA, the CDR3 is TGTGCCAGCAGCTTCACTAGCGGGAGTGGGAATACGCAGTATTTT. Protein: CASSFTSGSGNTQYF.

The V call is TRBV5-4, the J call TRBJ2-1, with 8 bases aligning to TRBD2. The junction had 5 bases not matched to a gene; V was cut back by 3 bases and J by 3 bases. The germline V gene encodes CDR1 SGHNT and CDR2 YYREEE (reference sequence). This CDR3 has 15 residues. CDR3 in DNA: TGTGCCAGCAGCTCCATAGCGGGGAACTACAATGAGCAGTTCTTC. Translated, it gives CASSSIAGNYNEQFF. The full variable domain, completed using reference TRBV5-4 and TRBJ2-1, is ETGVTQSPTHLIKTRGQQVTLRCSSQSGHNTVSWYQQALGQGPQFIFQYYREEENGRGNFPPRFSGLQFPNYSSELNVNALELDDSALYLCASSSIAGNYNEQFFGPGTRLTVL.

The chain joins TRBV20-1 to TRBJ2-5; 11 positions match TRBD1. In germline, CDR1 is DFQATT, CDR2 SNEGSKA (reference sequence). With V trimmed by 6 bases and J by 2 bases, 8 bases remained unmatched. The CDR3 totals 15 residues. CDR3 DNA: TGCAGTGCCACGGACAGGGGGCTAGATCAAGAGACCCAGTACTTC. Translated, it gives CSATDRGLDQETQYF.

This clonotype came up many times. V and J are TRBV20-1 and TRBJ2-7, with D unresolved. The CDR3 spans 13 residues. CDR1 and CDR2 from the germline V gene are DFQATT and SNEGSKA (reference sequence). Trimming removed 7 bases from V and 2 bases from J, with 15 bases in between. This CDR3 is CSVRLGAPYEQYF. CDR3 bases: TGCAGTGTCCGTCTCGGCGCCCCCTACGAGCAGTACTTC.

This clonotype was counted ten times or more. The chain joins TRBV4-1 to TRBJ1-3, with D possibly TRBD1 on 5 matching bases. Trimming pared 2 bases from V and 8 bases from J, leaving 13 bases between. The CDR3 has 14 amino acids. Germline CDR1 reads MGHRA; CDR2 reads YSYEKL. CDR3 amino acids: CASSQFTGTDTIYF. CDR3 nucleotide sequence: TGCGCCAGCAGCCAATTCACAGGCACGGACACCATATATTTT.

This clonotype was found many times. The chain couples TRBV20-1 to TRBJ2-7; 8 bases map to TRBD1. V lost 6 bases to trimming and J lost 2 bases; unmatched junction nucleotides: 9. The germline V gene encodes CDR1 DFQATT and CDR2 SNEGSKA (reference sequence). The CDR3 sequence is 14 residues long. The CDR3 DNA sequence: TGCAGTGCCACGGAGGACAGGGCGACCTACGAGCAGTACTTC. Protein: CSATEDRATYEQYF.

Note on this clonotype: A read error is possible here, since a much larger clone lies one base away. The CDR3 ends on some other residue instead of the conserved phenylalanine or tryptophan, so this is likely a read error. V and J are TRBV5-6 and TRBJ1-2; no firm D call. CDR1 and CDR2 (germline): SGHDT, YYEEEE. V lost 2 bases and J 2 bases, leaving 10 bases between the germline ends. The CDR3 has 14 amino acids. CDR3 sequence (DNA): TGTGCCAGCAGCTTTTACGGTCCGAACTATGGCTACACCTTA. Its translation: CASSFYGPNYGYTL.

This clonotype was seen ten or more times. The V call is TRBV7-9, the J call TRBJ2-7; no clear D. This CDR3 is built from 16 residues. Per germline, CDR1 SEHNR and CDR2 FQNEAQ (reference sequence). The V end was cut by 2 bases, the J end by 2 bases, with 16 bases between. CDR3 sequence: CASSLIRAGPTYEQYF. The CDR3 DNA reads TGTGCCAGCAGCTTAATTCGGGCAGGACCCACCTACGAGCAGTACTTC.

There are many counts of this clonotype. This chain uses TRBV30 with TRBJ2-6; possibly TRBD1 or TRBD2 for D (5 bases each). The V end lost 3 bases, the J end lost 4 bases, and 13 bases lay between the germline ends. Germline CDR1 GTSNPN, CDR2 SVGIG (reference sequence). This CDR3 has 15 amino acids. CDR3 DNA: TGTGCCTGGAGGCCCCCCGGGACCGGGGCCAACGTCCTGACTTTC. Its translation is CAWRPPGTGANVLTF. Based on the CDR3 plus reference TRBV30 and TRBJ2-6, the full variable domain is SQTIHQWPATLVQPVGSPLSLECTVEGTSNPNLYWYRQAAGRGLQLLFYSVGIGQISSEVPQNLSASRPQDRQFILSSKKLLLSDSGFYLCAWRPPGTGANVLTFGAGSRLTVL.

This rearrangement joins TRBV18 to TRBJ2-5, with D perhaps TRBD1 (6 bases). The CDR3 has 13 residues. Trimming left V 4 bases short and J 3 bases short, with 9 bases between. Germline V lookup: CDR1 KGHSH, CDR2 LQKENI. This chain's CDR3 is CASSLSGEETQYF. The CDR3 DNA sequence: TGTGCCAGCTCACTATCAGGGGAAGAGACCCAGTACTTC.

CDR3 region: CASRAAGLAGGRVNEQFF. In nucleotides, the CDR3 is TGTGCCAGCAGGGCGGCTGGACTAGCGGGGGGGCGGGTCAATGAGCAGTTCTTC. The genes are TRBV6-1 and TRBJ2-1; 15 bases agree with TRBD2. J lost 6 bases, V lost 6 bases, and 12 bases had no gene match. In germline, CDR1 is MNHNS, CDR2 SASEGT. The length of the CDR3 is 18 residues.

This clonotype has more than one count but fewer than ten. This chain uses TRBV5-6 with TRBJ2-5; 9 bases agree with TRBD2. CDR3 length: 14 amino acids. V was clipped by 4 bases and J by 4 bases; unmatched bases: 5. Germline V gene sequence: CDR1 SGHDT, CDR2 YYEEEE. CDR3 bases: TGTGCCAGCAGCGGGGCGGGGGGGGGAGAGACCCAGTACTTC. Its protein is CASSGAGGGETQYF.

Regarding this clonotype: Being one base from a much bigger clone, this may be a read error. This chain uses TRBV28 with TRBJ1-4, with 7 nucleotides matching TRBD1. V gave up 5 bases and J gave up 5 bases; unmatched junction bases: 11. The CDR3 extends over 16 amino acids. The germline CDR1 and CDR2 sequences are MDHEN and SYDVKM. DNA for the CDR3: TGTGCCAGCAGTCGGGGGAGCAGGGGGGGGAATGAAAAACTGTTTTTT. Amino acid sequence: CASSRGSRGGNEKLFF.